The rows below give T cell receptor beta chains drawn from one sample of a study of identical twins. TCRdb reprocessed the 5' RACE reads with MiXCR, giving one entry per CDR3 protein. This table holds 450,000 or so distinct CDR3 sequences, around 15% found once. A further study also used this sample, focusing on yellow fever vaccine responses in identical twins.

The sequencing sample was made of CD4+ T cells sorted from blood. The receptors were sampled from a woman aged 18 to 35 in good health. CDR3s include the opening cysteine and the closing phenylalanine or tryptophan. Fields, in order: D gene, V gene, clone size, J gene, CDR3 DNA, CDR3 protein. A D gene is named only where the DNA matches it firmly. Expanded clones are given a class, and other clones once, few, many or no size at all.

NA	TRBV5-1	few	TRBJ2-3	TGCGCCAGCAGCTGGGACTTCACAGATACGCAGTATTTT	CASSWDFTDTQYF
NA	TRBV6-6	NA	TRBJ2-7	TGTGCCAGCACCACGACGTGGTCCTACGAGCAGTACTTC	CASTTTWSYEQYF
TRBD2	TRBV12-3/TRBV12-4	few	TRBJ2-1	TGTGCCAGCAACCCGATTGTGGGAGGGTACAATGAGCAGTTCTTC	CASNPIVGGYNEQFF
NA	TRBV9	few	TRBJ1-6	TGTGCCAGCAGCGTCGACAGTACTCTCTCGCCCCTCCACTTT	CASSVDSTLSPLHF
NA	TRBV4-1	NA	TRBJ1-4	TGCGCCAGCAGCTACAGGTCAACTAATGAAAAACTGTTTTTT	CASSYRSTNEKLFF
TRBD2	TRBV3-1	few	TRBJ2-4	TGTGCCAGCAGCCTAGCGGGGGGGCCCAAAAACATTCAGTACTTC	CASSLAGGPKNIQYF
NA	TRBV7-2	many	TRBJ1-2	TGTGCCAGCAGCTTCTCCGACCTCAGGGTGTCTAACTATGGCTACACCTTC	CASSFSDLRVSNYGYTF
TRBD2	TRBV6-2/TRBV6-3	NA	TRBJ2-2	TGTGCCAGCAGATCGACTAGCGGGAGCGGGACCGGGGAGCTGTTTTTT	CASRSTSGSGTGELFF
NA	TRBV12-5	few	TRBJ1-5	TGTGCTAGTGGCGGGGGGTCTAGCAATCAGCCCCAGCATTTT	CASGGGSSNQPQHF
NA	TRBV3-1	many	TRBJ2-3	TGTGCCAGCTCTCAACCTGGGACAGATACGCAGTATTTT	CASSQPGTDTQYF
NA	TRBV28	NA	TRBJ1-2	TGTGCCAGCAGTTTAAGGGGCCTCCGCTATGGCTACACCTTC	CASSLRGLRYGYTF
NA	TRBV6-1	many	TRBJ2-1	TGTGCCAGCAGAAGTACAGGGTTCCATGAGCAGTTCTTC	CASRSTGFHEQFF
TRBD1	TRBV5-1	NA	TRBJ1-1	TGCGCCAGCAGCTCCAGGGAAAGGGGGCTGGACACTGAAGCTTTCTTT	CASSSRERGLDTEAFF
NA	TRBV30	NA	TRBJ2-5	TGTGCCTGGGCCGGGACAAAGCAAGAGACCCAGTACTTC	CAWAGTKQETQYF
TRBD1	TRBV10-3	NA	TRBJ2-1	TGTGCCATCAGTGAGTCGAGGGGGCCCTACAATGAGCAGTTCTTC	CAISESRGPYNEQFF
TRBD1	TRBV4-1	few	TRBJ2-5	TGCGCCAGCAGCCAAGAAGGGCGGGTAGACAGGGCGAGGGAGACCCAGTACTTC	CASSQEGRVDRARETQYF
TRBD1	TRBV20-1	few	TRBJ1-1	TGCAGTGCTTACCGGGACAGGGGGCGGCTGAGCACTGAAGCTTTCTTT	CSAYRDRGRLSTEAFF
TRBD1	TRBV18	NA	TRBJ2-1	TGTGCCAGCTCCTCAACTCCGGGACAGGGTTTATACAATGAGCAGTTCTTC	CASSSTPGQGLYNEQFF
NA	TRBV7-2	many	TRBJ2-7	TGTGCCAGCAGCTTAGCGGGAGCGGACTCCTACGAGCAGTACTTC	CASSLAGADSYEQYF
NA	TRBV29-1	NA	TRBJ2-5	TGCAGCGTTGAGGGTAGCGGAGAGACCCAGTACTTC	CSVEGSGETQYF
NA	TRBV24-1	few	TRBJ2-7	TGTGCCACCAGTGATTCTGATCGGGGCGAGCAGTACTTC	CATSDSDRGEQYF
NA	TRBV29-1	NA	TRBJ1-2	TGCAGCGTGGGGGACGGTTCTAACTATGGCTACACCTTC	CSVGDGSNYGYTF
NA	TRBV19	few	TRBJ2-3	TGTGCCAGTAGTCCCCCGATTGGTACGCAGTATTTT	CASSPPIGTQYF
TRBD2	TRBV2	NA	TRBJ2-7	TGTGCCAGCAGTGGTTCGGGACTAGCGGGGCAGGAGCAGTACTTC	CASSGSGLAGQEQYF
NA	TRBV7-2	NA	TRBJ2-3	TGTGCCAGCAGCTTAATAGGCCCTAGCACAGATACGCAGTATTTT	CASSLIGPSTDTQYF